Each of the 26 T cell receptor beta chains below was sequenced from the same sample in a study of cytomegalovirus exposure and HLA in healthy donors. 13 Jbeta primers and 60 Vbeta primers were used for the PCR. Sequencing used immunoSEQ multiplex PCR; TCRdb keeps in-frame clones, though not all of them. This repertoire shows roughly 140,000 clones, approximately 80% found once; its top ten account for about 3.8%. What was sequenced was PBMCs. The receptors here all came from a man between 40 and 49 years old in good health and CMV-seropositive.

The chain combines TRBV21-1 with TRBJ2-5; the D segment call TRBD1 is taken from the table without a DNA check. TRBJ2-7 matches the DNA end more closely, so the J call is doubtful. TRBV21-1 is marked as a pseudogene. This CDR3 has 19 residues. The CDR3 loop is CASSKIRFLPGQRSYEQYF. The CDR3, as DNA: TGTGCCAGCAGCAAAATCCGATTTTTGCCGGGACAGCGCAGCTACGAGCAGTACTTC.

This rearrangement joins TRBV6-5 to TRBJ2-1; 13 bases are a match to TRBD2. The germline V gene encodes CDR1 MNHEY and CDR2 SVGAGI. The CDR3 consists of 15 residues. V was clipped by 7 bases and J by 8 bases; unmatched bases: 8. DNA of the CDR3: TGTGCCAGCAAAACTAGCGGGAGGGCCTGGGATGAGCAGTTCTTC. Translated, it gives CASKTSGRAWDEQFF.

The rearrangement links TRBV14 to TRBJ2-3, with a possible D match to TRBD2 (5 bases). V lost 5 bases and J 10 bases, leaving 16 bases between the germline ends. The CDR3 consists of 13 residues. Germline CDR1 and CDR2: SGHDN and FVKESK. CDR3 region: CASSTTRTQAQYF. The CDR3 DNA reads TGTGCCAGCAGCACTACTCGGACTCAGGCGCAGTATTTT. Using reference TRBV14 and TRBJ2-3 for the parts outside the CDR3, the full variable domain is EAGVTQFPSHSVIEKGQTVTLRCDPISGHDNLYWYRRVMGKEIKFLLHFVKESKQDESGMPNNRFLAERTGGTYSTLKVQPAELEDSGVYFCASSTTRTQAQYFGPGTRLTVL.

In its sample, this clone was seen a few times. The rearrangement uses TRBV30 and TRBJ2-7; D possibly corresponds to TRBD2 (5 bases). The CDR3 has 12 amino acids. From germline, CDR1 is GTSNPN and CDR2 SVGIG (reference sequence). The V end was cut by 4 bases, the J end by 0 bases, with 7 bases between. The CDR3 is CAWNLASYEQYF. In DNA form, the CDR3 reads TGTGCCTGGAACCTAGCCTCCTACGAGCAGTACTTC.

The chain employs TRBV7-9 and TRBJ2-2, with TRBD2 matching over 9 bases. V lost 5 bases and J lost 1; bases outside the gene matches: 5. The CDR3 totals 16 residues. Germline lookup yields CDR1 SEHNR and CDR2 FQNEAQ (reference sequence). DNA of the CDR3: TGTGCCAGCAGCATGACTAGCGGAGTGAACACCGGGGAGCTGTTTTTT. This translates into CASSMTSGVNTGELFF.

This chain uses TRBV11-3 with TRBJ2-1; 8 bases line up with TRBD1. The ends lost 0 bases at V and 3 bases at J; junction bases unmatched: 10. CDR3 length equals 18 residues. CDR1 and CDR2 (germline): SGHNT, YENEEA. The CDR3 spells CASSLDIWDRPHYNEQFF. The CDR3 DNA reads TGTGCCAGCAGCTTAGATATATGGGACAGGCCCCACTACAATGAGCAGTTCTTC.

The chain combines TRBV9 with TRBJ2-3; D unresolved. The germline V and J ends were trimmed by 4 bases and 2 bases, with 8 bases remaining between them. The CDR3 runs to 13 residues. Germline V gene data show CDR1 as SGDLS and CDR2 as YYNGEE. CDR3 sequence (DNA): TGTGCCAGCAGCACATCAATCACAGATACGCAGTATTTT. It specifies CASSTSITDTQYF. Variable domain in full (rest from reference TRBV9 and TRBJ2-3): DSGVTQTPKHLITATGQRVTLRCSPRSGDLSVYWYQQSLDQGLQFLIQYYNGEERAKGNILERFSAQQFPDLHSELNLSSLELGDSALYFCASSTSITDTQYFGPGTRLTVL.

This clone has only one observation. V usage is TRBV6-1 and J usage is TRBJ1-5; the D is unclear. V was shortened by 0 bases and J by 6 bases, with 12 bases between the two germline ends. The CDR3 runs 15 residues. Germline loops: CDR1 MNHNS, CDR2 SASEGT. The CDR3, as DNA: TGTGCCAGCAGTGAAGCTGGGAGTCTGGGTCAGCCCCAGCATTTT. It codes for CASSEAGSLGQPQHF.

This chain connects TRBV2 to TRBJ2-6, with 12 bases fitting TRBD1. The CDR3 totals 15 residues. Unmatched junction bases numbered 6, after V lost 11 bases and J lost 4 bases. In germline, CDR1 is SNHLY, CDR2 FYNNEI. The CDR3 DNA reads TGTGCCGGGGACAGGGGGCCCCAGGGGGCCAACGTCCTGACTTTC. It specifies CAGDRGPQGANVLTF.

This clone has just one count. The rearrangement uses TRBV5-4 and TRBJ2-5, with 7 bases lining up with TRBD2. CDR3 size: 17 residues. Per germline, CDR1 SGHNT and CDR2 YYREEE (reference sequence). Germline trimming cut 3 bases from V and 3 bases from J; bases unmatched to any gene: 14. Here the CDR3 reads CASSSLLAGEGKETQYF. The CDR3 region has the DNA TGTGCCAGCAGCTCCCTTTTGGCGGGGGAGGGTAAAGAGACCCAGTACTTC. Variable domain in full (rest from reference TRBV5-4 and TRBJ2-5): ETGVTQSPTHLIKTRGQQVTLRCSSQSGHNTVSWYQQALGQGPQFIFQYYREEENGRGNFPPRFSGLQFPNYSSELNVNALELDDSALYLCASSSLLAGEGKETQYFGPGTRLLVL.

The chain recombines TRBV5-1 with TRBJ1-3; D is ambiguous. Trimming removed 0 bases from V and 0 bases from J, with 13 bases in between. The CDR3 is 17 amino acids. Germline CDR1 reads SGHRS; CDR2 reads YFSETQ. Here the CDR3 DNA reads TGCGCCAGCAGCTTGGGCCCTGAGGGCTTCTCTGGAAACACCATATATTTT. Residues: CASSLGPEGFSGNTIYF.

This sequence joins TRBV18 and TRBJ1-5; 8 positions agree with TRBD1. Germline CDR1 is KGHSH and CDR2 is LQKENI. This CDR3 is 16 amino acids long. V lost 5 bases, J lost 0 bases, and 6 bases stayed unmatched. The CDR3 protein is CASSRETGASNQPQHF. The CDR3, as DNA: TGTGCCAGCTCAAGGGAGACAGGGGCTAGCAATCAGCCCCAGCATTTT.

The rearrangement joins TRBV7-9 to TRBJ1-2; D unresolved. Trimming removed 4 bases from V and 5 bases from J, with 20 bases in between. The germline CDR1 and CDR2 sequences are SEHNR and FQNEAQ (reference sequence). The CDR3 sequence is 16 residues long. The CDR3 nucleotides are TGTGCCAGCAGCTCCACTGGAGGAGGCGGCATGTATGGCTACACCTTC. Encoded protein: CASSSTGGGGMYGYTF.

This clone came up once. This chain connects TRBV6-5 to TRBJ1-6; the match to TRBD1 covers 7 bases. After removal of 2 bases from V and 7 bases from J, the junction contained 5 bases not matched to a gene. The CDR3 sequence is 15 residues long. Germline CDR1 reads MNHEY; CDR2 reads SVGAGI. The CDR3 DNA is TGTGCCAGCAGTTACGCACAGGGGTACAATTCACCCCTCCACTTT. It is translated as CASSYAQGYNSPLHF.

The genes are TRBV5-5 and TRBJ2-3; 9 bases are a match to TRBD1. CDR3 length equals 14 residues. CDR1 SGHKS and CDR2 YYEKEE come from the germline V gene (reference sequence). J was trimmed by 4 bases and V by 4 bases; bases with no gene match: 4. The CDR3 region is CASSLGQGADTQYF. The CDR3 DNA reads as TGTGCCAGCAGCCTGGGACAGGGAGCAGATACGCAGTATTTT.

The CDR3 DNA reads as TGTGCCAGCAGTTGGCAGTACAATCAGCCCCAGCATTTT. Protein product: CASSWQYNQPQHF. V usage is TRBV6-4 and J usage is TRBJ1-5; no clear D. From germline, CDR1 is MRHNA and CDR2 SNTAGT. Deletions cut 5 bases from V and 3 bases from J, with 8 bases between. The CDR3 consists of 13 residues.

The chain recombines TRBV30 with TRBJ1-1, with D possibly being TRBD1 (6 bases). Looked up from germline, CDR1 is GTSNPN and CDR2 is SVGIG (reference sequence). V was shortened by 0 bases and J by 3 bases, with 11 bases between the two germline ends. The CDR3 covers 14 residues. The CDR3: CAWSVGAGDTEAFF. The CDR3 DNA reads as TGTGCCTGGAGTGTAGGGGCAGGGGACACTGAAGCTTTCTTT.

The chain carries TRBV7-9 and TRBJ2-7; possible D gene TRBD1, 6 bases. CDR3 length: 12 residues. Germline V gives CDR1 SEHNR, CDR2 FQNEAQ (reference sequence). The V and J ends lost 5 bases and 4 bases respectively, with 9 bases between them. CDR3 DNA: TGTGCCAGCAGCCAAACAGGGTACGAGCAGTACTTC. Its translation is CASSQTGYEQYF.

The V gene is TRBV7-8, the J gene TRBJ2-3; D is uncertain. The CDR3 loop spans 13 amino acids. Trimming shortened V by 3 bases and J by 9 bases, and 13 bases separated the two germline ends. The germline V gene encodes CDR1 SGHVS and CDR2 FQNEAQ. Here the CDR3 reads CASSFNDLPTQYF. The CDR3 DNA is TGTGCCAGCAGCTTTAACGACTTACCAACGCAGTATTTT.

The chain has TRBV29-1 and TRBJ2-3, with TRBD2 identical over 11 bases. Trimming at V came to 7 bases and at J to 0 bases, leaving 12 bases not matched to a gene. Germline CDR1 is SQVTM and CDR2 is ANQGSEA. CDR3 size: 17 residues. As DNA, the CDR3 is TGCAGCGGGGGTGGGACTAGCGGAGTGGTTAGCACAGATACGCAGTATTTT. Translated, it gives CSGGGTSGVVSTDTQYF.

The chain links TRBV6-6 to TRBJ1-4, with D maybe TRBD1 (5 bases). Trimming took 5 bases from V and 5 from J, leaving 9 bases between them. Per germline, CDR1 MNHNY and CDR2 SVGAGI (reference sequence). CDR3 length: 13 residues. The CDR3 bases are TGTGCCAGCAGTCCCGGGGGGAATGAAAAACTGTTTTTT. Protein product: CASSPGGNEKLFF.

This clone showed up just once. The rearrangement joins TRBV2 to TRBJ2-7; the D gene is possibly TRBD2 (7 bases). The germline V gene encodes CDR1 SNHLY and CDR2 FYNNEI. The CDR3 contains 12 residues. The germline V and J ends were trimmed by 7 bases and 5 bases, with 12 bases remaining between them. Written as DNA, the CDR3 is TGTGCCAGCAACACAGGGAGGGACGAGCAGTACTTC. It specifies CASNTGRDEQYF.

This chain connects TRBV4-3 to TRBJ2-5; tentative D call: TRBD2 (6 bases). This CDR3 is 15 amino acids long. V was shortened by 0 bases and J by 0 bases, with 8 bases between the two germline ends. Germline-derived CDR1 and CDR2 are LGHNA and YSLEER. CDR3 nucleotide sequence: TGCGCCAGCAGCCAAGATCGGGGGTACCAAGAGACCCAGTACTTC. It is translated as CASSQDRGYQETQYF.

The V gene is TRBV6-5, the J gene TRBJ2-1, with D possibly TRBD2 on 6 matching bases. CDR1 and CDR2 from the germline V gene are MNHEY and SVGAGI. Trimming stripped 4 bases from V and 4 bases from J, with 11 bases between. The CDR3 is 14 amino acids. The CDR3 loop reads CASSSNGGYNEQFF. The CDR3 bases are TGTGCCAGCAGTTCCAACGGGGGATACAATGAGCAGTTCTTC.

This clone was seen just once. The rearrangement links TRBV4-3 to TRBJ2-7; 9 nucleotides agree with TRBD1. The germline CDR1 and CDR2 sequences are LGHNA and YSLEER. The trim removed 2 bases at V and 5 bases at J, leaving 4 bases unmatched. The CDR3 totals 14 residues. The CDR3 sequence is CASSQRQGVDEQYF. The CDR3 nucleotides read TGCGCCAGCAGCCAACGACAGGGGGTGGACGAGCAGTACTTC.

The CDR3 loop is CALSRGRYTEAFF. For the CDR3, the DNA is TGTGCCCTCAGCAGGGGGCGCTACACTGAAGCTTTCTTT. The rearrangement uses TRBV2 and TRBJ1-1; 8 bases fit TRBD1. The CDR3 has 13 residues. The junction had 8 bases not matched to a gene; V was cut back by 11 bases and J by 3 bases. Germline CDR1 and CDR2: SNHLY and FYNNEI.